A single sample is the source of the 31 T cell receptor beta chains below, sequenced in a study of T cell changes during pregnancy in multiple sclerosis. Sequenced by immunoSEQ multiplex PCR; TCRdb stores in-frame clones only, minus some. The sample has 85,000 to 100,000 clones; around 92% are singletons. The source material was peripheral blood, sampled after pregnancy. The receptor source for this set is a female donor with multiple sclerosis, enrolled in a pregnancy study.

This chain connects TRBV4-1 to TRBJ2-1, with 10 bases matching TRBD2. In germline, CDR1 is MGHRA, CDR2 YSYEKL. Trimming removed 5 bases from V and 0 bases from J; junction bases left unmatched: 13. The CDR3 has 19 residues. The CDR3 here is CASSSALAGELSSYNEQFF. CDR3 sequence (DNA): TGCGCCAGCAGCTCAGCCCTAGCGGGGGAGCTGAGCTCCTACAATGAGCAGTTCTTC.

This chain joins TRBV4-1 and TRBJ2-7; no definite D call. Trimming shortened V by 0 bases and J by 3 bases, and 12 bases separated the two germline ends. The CDR3 covers 15 residues. From germline, CDR1 is MGHRA and CDR2 YSYEKL. CDR3 nucleotide sequence: TGCGCCAGCAGCCAAGAGTTTCCAGTAAACTACGAGCAGTACTTC. This sequence encodes CASSQEFPVNYEQYF.

This clone was observed a single time. V gene TRBV30 combines with J gene TRBJ2-1; the D is unclear. The CDR3 runs to 14 residues. CDR1 is GTSNPN and CDR2 is SVGIG in the germline V gene (reference sequence). V lost 3 bases to trimming and J lost 2 bases, with 11 bases between them. The chain's CDR3 is CAWRSRPPYNEQFF. The CDR3 bases are TGTGCCTGGAGGTCTAGACCACCCTACAATGAGCAGTTCTTC.

The CDR3 DNA sequence: TGTGCCAGTAGTATCGGAGAGCCCCAGCATTTT. Encoded protein: CASSIGEPQHF. This chain uses TRBV19 with TRBJ1-5; D uncertain. The ends were cut back, 3 bases at V and 8 bases at J, with 5 bases in the middle. CDR3 length equals 11 residues. Per germline, CDR1 LNHDA and CDR2 SQIVND (reference sequence).

V gene TRBV6-5 combines with J gene TRBJ2-1; TRBD2 aligns across 12 bases. After removal of 6 bases from V and 8 bases from J, the junction contained 8 bases not matched to a gene. Germline loops: CDR1 MNHEY, CDR2 SVGAGI. This CDR3 is built from 15 residues. In DNA, the CDR3 is TGTGCCAGCAGATCCCTAGCGGGAGGGCCTGATGAGCAGTTCTTC. Its protein is CASRSLAGGPDEQFF.

V is TRBV5-6 and J is TRBJ2-7, with TRBD2 identical over 7 bases. The V gene's germline CDR1 is SGHDT and CDR2 YYEEEE. This CDR3 spans 14 amino acids. J was trimmed by 2 bases and V by 0 bases; bases with no gene match: 2. CDR3: CASSLAGRAYEQYF. The DNA for the CDR3 is TGTGCCAGCAGCTTGGCAGGGAGGGCCTACGAGCAGTACTTC.

This chain joins TRBV30 and TRBJ1-3; tentative D call: TRBD1 (5 bases). V was pared by 3 bases and J by 8 bases, with 11 bases between. Germline CDR1 reads GTSNPN; CDR2 reads SVGIG (reference sequence). The CDR3 length is 12 residues. This chain's CDR3 is CAWSAGGDTIYF. As DNA, the CDR3 is TGTGCCTGGAGCGCGGGAGGGGACACCATATATTTT.

The J gene is TRBJ2-6, the V gene TRBV12-5; 9 bases line up with TRBD1. This CDR3 contains 16 residues. Per the germline V gene, CDR1 is LGHNT and CDR2 is FRNRAP. This CDR3 reads CATGQGGLGGANVLTF. CDR3 bases: TGTGCCACGGGACAGGGAGGGCTGGGCGGGGCCAACGTCCTGACTTTC.

The chain carries TRBV27 and TRBJ2-1; 8 bases line up with TRBD1. The CDR3 has 12 amino acids. V was pared by 6 bases and J by 7 bases, with 2 bases of the junction left unmatched. In germline, CDR1 is MNHEY, CDR2 SMNVEV (reference sequence). This CDR3 reads CASSRTGNEQFF. CDR3 nucleotide sequence: TGTGCCAGCAGCAGGACAGGGAATGAGCAGTTCTTC.

This chain links TRBV11-2 with TRBJ1-1; D gene unclear. CDR1 and CDR2 from the germline V gene are SGHAT and FQNNGV. The CDR3 has 13 residues. Trimming stripped 5 bases from V and 6 bases from J, with 13 bases between. The DNA of the CDR3 is TGTGCCAGCAGCCCCCACTTAATGTCTGAAGCTTTCTTT. As protein: CASSPHLMSEAFF.

The DNA for the CDR3 is TGCGCCAGCAGTCCCGACACGATTAGTGCGTATGGCTACACCTTC. This translates into CASSPDTISAYGYTF. The chain links TRBV5-1 to TRBJ1-2; D is unresolved. This CDR3 is built from 15 residues. Between the trimmed V and J ends, which lost 5 bases and 5 bases, there was a span of 19 bases. CDR1 SGHRS and CDR2 YFSETQ come from the germline V gene.

In this sample, this clone turned up once. The chain employs TRBV5-1 and TRBJ1-1; no clear D gene. The germline V gene encodes CDR1 SGHRS and CDR2 YFSETQ. V was cut by 0 bases and J by 10 bases, with 16 bases left in between. The CDR3 runs to 14 residues. Here the CDR3 reads CASSLEFAGETAFF. The CDR3 DNA reads TGCGCCAGCAGCTTGGAGTTTGCGGGAGAAACAGCTTTCTTT. Full variable domain (rest looked up from reference TRBV5-1 and TRBJ1-1): KAGVTQTPRYLIKTRGQQVTLSCSPISGHRSVSWYQQTPGQGLQFLFEYFSETQRNKGNFPGRFSGRQFSNSRSEMNVSTLELGDSALYLCASSLEFAGETAFFGQGTRLTVV.

V is TRBV7-2 and J is TRBJ1-2, with D perhaps TRBD1 (6 bases). This CDR3 region has 13 residues. Germline V gene lookup returns CDR1 SGHTA and CDR2 FQGNSA. The V end lost 5 bases, the J end lost 7 bases, and 14 bases lay between the germline ends. In nucleotides, the CDR3 is TGTGCCAGCAGCCAAGGGCAGGGGCTTGGCTACACCTTC. This codes for CASSQGQGLGYTF.

The rearrangement uses TRBV2 and TRBJ1-2; a possible D gene is TRBD1 (6 bases). V was shortened by 0 bases and J by 7 bases, with 12 bases between the two germline ends. The CDR3 consists of 14 residues. The V gene's germline CDR1 is SNHLY and CDR2 FYNNEI. The CDR3 DNA sequence: TGTGCCAGCAGTGAAGCCAGTACAGGGCGTGGCTACACCTTC. Protein sequence: CASSEASTGRGYTF.

The rearrangement links TRBV2 to TRBJ2-2; D is perhaps TRBD1 (6 bases). This CDR3 has 15 residues. Germline V CDR1 and CDR2: SNHLY, FYNNEI. V lost 1 base to trimming and J lost 5 bases, with 11 bases between them. This CDR3 is CASSEVRDMTGELFF. The CDR3 DNA follows: TGTGCCAGCAGTGAAGTCAGGGACATGACCGGGGAGCTGTTTTTT.

The J gene is TRBJ2-1, the V gene TRBV7-8, with D tentatively TRBD2 (6 bases). The CDR3 is 14 residues long. The germline gives CDR1 SGHVS, CDR2 FQNEAQ. V was pared by 3 bases and J by 4 bases, with 10 bases between. The CDR3 coding sequence is TGTGCCAGCAGCTTCGGGAGAGAATACAATGAGCAGTTCTTC. Translation: CASSFGREYNEQFF.

This clone turned up a few times. This chain links TRBV19 with TRBJ2-1, with TRBD2 identical over 11 bases. Germline lookup yields CDR1 LNHDA and CDR2 SQIVND (reference sequence). CDR3 size: 15 residues. Trimming at V came to 4 bases and at J to 4 bases, leaving 3 bases not matched to a gene. In DNA, the CDR3 is TGTGCCAGTAGTACACCTAGCGGGAGGTACAATGAGCAGTTCTTC. It specifies CASSTPSGRYNEQFF.

The V gene is TRBV11-2, the J gene TRBJ1-2; no reliable D call. With 5 bases removed from V and 5 bases from J, the gap between germline ends came to 9 bases. The germline gives CDR1 SGHAT, CDR2 FQNNGV. This CDR3 has 12 amino acids. CDR3 nucleotide sequence: TGTGCCAGCAGCCCCGGCGGGTATGGCTACACCTTC. Protein: CASSPGGYGYTF.

The V and J genes are TRBV30 and TRBJ1-1; 8 positions agree with TRBD1. The CDR3 spans 13 residues. Germline values: CDR1 GTSNPN, CDR2 SVGIG (reference sequence). V was pared by 7 bases and J by 1 base, with 5 bases of the junction left unmatched. The CDR3 here is CALSGQGNTEAFF. CDR3 nucleotide sequence: TGTGCCTTGTCAGGACAGGGGAACACTGAAGCTTTCTTT.

This clone was seen once. This chain connects TRBV7-2 to TRBJ2-1, with D unresolved. The CDR3 loop spans 15 amino acids. With 4 bases removed from V and 6 bases from J, the gap between germline ends came to 16 bases. From germline, CDR1 is SGHTA and CDR2 FQGNSA. CDR3 sequence reads: CASSSLWHTTNEQFF. The CDR3 DNA reads as TGTGCCAGCAGCTCGCTGTGGCATACAACCAATGAGCAGTTCTTC.

The CDR3 DNA sequence: TGCGCCAGCAGCCAAGAGATCGGGGGGAACACCGGGGAGCTGTTTTTT. Protein product: CASSQEIGGNTGELFF. The chain links TRBV4-3 to TRBJ2-2, with a weak D call TRBD2 (6 bases). Germline V CDR1 and CDR2: LGHNA, YSLEER. Trimming removed 0 bases at V and 1 base at J, with 9 bases between. This CDR3 has 16 amino acids.

The rearrangement links TRBV27 to TRBJ1-1; TRBD1 matches at 8 bases. Trimming cost V 7 bases and J 1 base; bases outside gene matches: 2. The CDR3 loop spans 13 amino acids. The germline V gene has CDR1 MNHEY and CDR2 SMNVEV (reference sequence). The CDR3 DNA is TGTGCCAGCAAGGACAGGGCGAACACTGAAGCTTTCTTT. Residues: CASKDRANTEAFF.

This rearrangement joins TRBV19 to TRBJ1-2; maybe TRBD1 (6 bases). Per the germline V gene, CDR1 is LNHDA and CDR2 is SQIVND (reference sequence). Trimming took off 3 bases at V and 5 bases at J, with 22 bases between the two ends. There are 17 residues in the CDR3. CDR3 DNA sequence: TGTGCCAGTAGTATGAGAGTGACAGGCCGCCCGAGGTATGGCTACACCTTC. Its protein is CASSMRVTGRPRYGYTF.

The rearrangement links TRBV29-1 to TRBJ2-1; 7 bases map to TRBD1. The CDR3 spans 13 residues. Germline CDR1 SQVTM, CDR2 ANQGSEA. The ends lost 7 bases at V and 3 bases at J; junction bases unmatched: 6. The CDR3: CSGQTGNYNEQFF. The CDR3 DNA follows: TGCAGCGGTCAGACAGGGAACTACAATGAGCAGTTCTTC.

The chain uses TRBV4-2 and TRBJ1-4; TRBD1 might be the D (5 bases). Germline CDR1 and CDR2: LGHNA and YNFKEQ. Trimming took 0 bases from V and 4 from J, leaving 12 bases between them. This CDR3 has 16 amino acids. The CDR3, as DNA: TGTGCCAGCAGCCAAGAGGTCGGGGGAGTTAATGAAAAACTGTTTTTT. Protein product: CASSQEVGGVNEKLFF.

The rearrangement links TRBV4-2 to TRBJ2-7, with D maybe TRBD1 (6 bases). The germline V gene encodes CDR1 LGHNA and CDR2 YNFKEQ. The CDR3 is 16 amino acids. Trimming left V 4 bases short and J 4 bases short, with 20 bases between. In DNA, the CDR3 is TGTGCCAGCAGCCCGGGGACACGAAGAGAAACTTACGAGCAGTACTTC. Protein: CASSPGTRRETYEQYF.

V gene TRBV2 combines with J gene TRBJ1-2; D is uncertain. Looked up from germline, CDR1 is SNHLY and CDR2 is FYNNEI. The germline V and J ends were trimmed by 10 bases and 2 bases, with 11 bases remaining between them. The CDR3 sequence is 12 residues long. The CDR3 loop reads CATGDRNYGYTF. The DNA of the CDR3 is TGTGCCACTGGAGATAGGAACTATGGCTACACCTTC.

This clone was seen a few times. The same CDR3 can be traced to other DNA sequences in this sample. This sequence joins TRBV14 and TRBJ1-1; possible D gene TRBD1, 5 bases. The CDR3 runs 12 residues. Germline-derived CDR1 and CDR2 are SGHDN and FVKESK. V gave up 7 bases and J gave up 5 bases, with 11 bases separating them. The CDR3 nucleotides read TGTGCCAGCACCGGCCGGGGGACTGAAGCTTTCTTT. This gives the protein CASTGRGTEAFF.

V is TRBV6-5 and J is TRBJ1-2, with 11 bases that match TRBD1. V shed 2 bases and J 4 bases; nucleotides not matched to a gene: 6. The CDR3 extends over 16 amino acids. The germline V gene encodes CDR1 MNHEY and CDR2 SVGAGI. The CDR3 reads CASSYGQGAKSYGYTF. The CDR3 DNA reads TGTGCCAGCAGTTACGGACAGGGGGCTAAAAGCTATGGCTACACCTTC.

V gene TRBV19 combines with J gene TRBJ1-1, with unresolved D. This CDR3 contains 14 residues. Trimming stripped 5 bases from V and 0 bases from J, with 10 bases between. Germline loops: CDR1 LNHDA, CDR2 SQIVND (reference sequence). CDR3 DNA sequence: TGTGCCAGTAGTGAGGGAGCCTTGAACACTGAAGCTTTCTTT. This gives the protein CASSEGALNTEAFF.

This rearrangement joins TRBV7-2 to TRBJ1-1; D is ambiguous. Trimming took off 1 base at V and 4 bases at J, with 13 bases between the two ends. CDR3 length equals 15 residues. CDR1 SGHTA and CDR2 FQGNSA come from the germline V gene. The CDR3 coding sequence is TGTGCCAGCAGCTTAGGGAGGACCCCCCCCACTGAAGCTTTCTTT. This codes for CASSLGRTPPTEAFF.